Included here is one TCR beta chain sequence, with context. This PCR relied on a set of 60 Vbeta primers and 13 Jbeta primers. Measured with immunoSEQ multiplex PCR; TCRdb has only the in-frame clones, and not every one. The table includes around 210,000 clones, approximately 78% detected once. The sample comes from a study of cytomegalovirus exposure and HLA in healthy donors. Trimming cost V 5 bases and J 9 bases; bases outside gene matches: 10. From germline, CDR1 is SGHVS and CDR2 FNYEAQ. This CDR3 is built from 13 residues. This chain links TRBV7-6 with TRBJ2-7; 7 bases align to TRBD1. Source material: PBMCs. This clonotype was sampled from a woman in her forties in good health and CMV-seronegative. The CDR3 here is CASSLSGRTGQYF. The DNA of the CDR3 is TGTGCCAGCAGCCTTTCGGGACGGACAGGGCAGTACTTC.